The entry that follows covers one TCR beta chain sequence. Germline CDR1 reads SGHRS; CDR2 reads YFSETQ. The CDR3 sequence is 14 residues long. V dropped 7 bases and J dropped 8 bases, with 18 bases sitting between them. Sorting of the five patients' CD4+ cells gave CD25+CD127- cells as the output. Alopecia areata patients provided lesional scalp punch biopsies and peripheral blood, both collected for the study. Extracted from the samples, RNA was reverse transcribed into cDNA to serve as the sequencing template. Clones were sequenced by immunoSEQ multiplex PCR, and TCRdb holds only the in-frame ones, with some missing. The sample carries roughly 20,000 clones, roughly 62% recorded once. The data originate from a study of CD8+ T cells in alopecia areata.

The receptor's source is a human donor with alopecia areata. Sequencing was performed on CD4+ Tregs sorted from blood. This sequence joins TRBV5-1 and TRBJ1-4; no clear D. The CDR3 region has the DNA TGCGCCAGCCGTCCGACTCCGGGCCCCGAAAAACTGTTTTTT. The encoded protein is CASRPTPGPEKLFF.